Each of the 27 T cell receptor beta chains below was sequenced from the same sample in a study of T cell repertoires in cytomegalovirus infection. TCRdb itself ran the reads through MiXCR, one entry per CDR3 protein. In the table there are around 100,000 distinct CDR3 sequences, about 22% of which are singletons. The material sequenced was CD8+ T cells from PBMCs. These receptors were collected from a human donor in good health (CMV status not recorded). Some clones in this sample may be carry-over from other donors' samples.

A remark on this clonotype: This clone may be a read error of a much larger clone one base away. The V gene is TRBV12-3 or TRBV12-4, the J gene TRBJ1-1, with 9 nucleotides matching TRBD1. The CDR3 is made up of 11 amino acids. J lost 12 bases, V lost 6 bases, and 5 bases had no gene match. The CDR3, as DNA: TGTGCCAGCAGAGAGGGACAGGGATCTTTCTTT. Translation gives CASREGQGSFF.

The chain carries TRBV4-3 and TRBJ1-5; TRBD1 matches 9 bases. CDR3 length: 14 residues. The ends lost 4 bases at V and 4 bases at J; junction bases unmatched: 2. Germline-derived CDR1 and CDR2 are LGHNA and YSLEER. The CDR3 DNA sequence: TGCGCCAGCAGCCCCGGGACAGGGAATCAGCCCCAGCATTTT. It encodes CASSPGTGNQPQHF.

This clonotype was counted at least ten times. CDR3 protein: CASTPGQGAGNTIYF. DNA of the CDR3: TGTGCCAGCACCCCCGGACAGGGAGCTGGAAACACCATATATTTT. The genes are TRBV28 and TRBJ1-3; TRBD1 aligns across 8 bases. V lost 7 bases and J lost 2; bases outside the gene matches: 7. The CDR3 is made up of 15 amino acids. Germline assignment: CDR1 MDHEN and CDR2 SYDVKM.

CDR3 DNA sequence: TGTGCCAGTAAAGGTCCGTCAGTTGGTCAGCCCCAGCATTTT. It yields the protein CASKGPSVGQPQHF. J is TRBJ1-5 and V is TRBV19; D gene ambiguous. CDR1 is LNHDA, CDR2 SQIVND, per germline (reference sequence). The CDR3 runs 14 residues. V was trimmed by 7 bases and J by 6 bases, leaving 16 bases between them.

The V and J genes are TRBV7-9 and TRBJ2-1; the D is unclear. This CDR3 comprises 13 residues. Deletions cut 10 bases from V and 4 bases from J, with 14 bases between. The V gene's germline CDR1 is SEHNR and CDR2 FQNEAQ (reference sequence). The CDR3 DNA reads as TGTGCCACCTTAATACATGGATACAATGAGCAGTTCTTC. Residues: CATLIHGYNEQFF.

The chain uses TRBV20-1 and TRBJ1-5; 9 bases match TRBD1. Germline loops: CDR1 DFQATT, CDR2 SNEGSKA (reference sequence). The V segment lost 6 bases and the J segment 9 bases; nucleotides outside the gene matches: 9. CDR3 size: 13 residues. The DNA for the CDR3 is TGCAGTGCCCAAGACAGGGGGGATACGCCCCAGCATTTT. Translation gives CSAQDRGDTPQHF.

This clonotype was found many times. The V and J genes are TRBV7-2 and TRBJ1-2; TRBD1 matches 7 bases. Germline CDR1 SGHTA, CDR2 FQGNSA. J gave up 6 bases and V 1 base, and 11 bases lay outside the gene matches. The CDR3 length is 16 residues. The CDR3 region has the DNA TGTGCCAGCAGCTTAGATGGTGTCACAGGGGTCGATGGCTACACCTTC. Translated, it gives CASSLDGVTGVDGYTF.

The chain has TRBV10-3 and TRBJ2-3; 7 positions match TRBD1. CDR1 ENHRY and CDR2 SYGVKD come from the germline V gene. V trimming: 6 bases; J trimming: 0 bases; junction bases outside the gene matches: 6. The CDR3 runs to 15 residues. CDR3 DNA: TGTGCCATCAGCATACAGGGGTCTAGCACAGATACGCAGTATTTT. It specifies CAISIQGSSTDTQYF.

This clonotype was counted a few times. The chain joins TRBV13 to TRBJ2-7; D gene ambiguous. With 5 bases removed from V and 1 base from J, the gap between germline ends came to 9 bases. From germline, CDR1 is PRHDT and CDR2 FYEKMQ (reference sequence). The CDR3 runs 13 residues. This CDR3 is CASSATESYEQYF. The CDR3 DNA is TGTGCCAGCAGCGCCACAGAATCCTACGAGCAGTACTTC.

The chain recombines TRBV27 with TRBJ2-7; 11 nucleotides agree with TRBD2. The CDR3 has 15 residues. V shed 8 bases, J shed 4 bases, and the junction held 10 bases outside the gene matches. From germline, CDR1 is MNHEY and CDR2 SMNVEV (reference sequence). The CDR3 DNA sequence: TGTGCCAGCCTCAACGGAACTAGCGGGAGATACGAGCAGTACTTC. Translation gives CASLNGTSGRYEQYF.

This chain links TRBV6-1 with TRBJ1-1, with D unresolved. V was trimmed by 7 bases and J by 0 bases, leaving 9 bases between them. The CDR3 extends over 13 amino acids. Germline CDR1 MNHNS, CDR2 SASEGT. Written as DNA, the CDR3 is TGTGCCAGCACTATCTCTTTGAACACTGAAGCTTTCTTT. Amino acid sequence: CASTISLNTEAFF.

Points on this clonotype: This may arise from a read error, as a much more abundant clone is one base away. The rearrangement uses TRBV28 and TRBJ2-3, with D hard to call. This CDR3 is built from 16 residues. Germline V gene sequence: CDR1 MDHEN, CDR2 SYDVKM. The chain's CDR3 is CVSSAPGVSSTDTQYF. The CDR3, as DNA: TGTGTCAGCAGCGCGCCTGGGGTCTCTAGCACAGATACGCAGTATTTT.

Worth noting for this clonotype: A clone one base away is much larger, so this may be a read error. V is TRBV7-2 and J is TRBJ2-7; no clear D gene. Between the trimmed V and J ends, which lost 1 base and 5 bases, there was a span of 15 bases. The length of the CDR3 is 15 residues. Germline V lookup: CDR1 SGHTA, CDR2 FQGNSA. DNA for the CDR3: TGTGCCAGCAGCTTAGAATGGGGTACCGTCCACGAGCAGTACTTC. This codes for CASSLEWGTVHEQYF.

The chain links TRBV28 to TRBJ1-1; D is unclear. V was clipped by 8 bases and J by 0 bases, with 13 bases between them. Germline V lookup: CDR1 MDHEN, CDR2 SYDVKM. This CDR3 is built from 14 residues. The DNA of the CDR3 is TGTGCCAGCCCTGCGGGGTTTGTGAACACTGAAGCTTTCTTT. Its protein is CASPAGFVNTEAFF.

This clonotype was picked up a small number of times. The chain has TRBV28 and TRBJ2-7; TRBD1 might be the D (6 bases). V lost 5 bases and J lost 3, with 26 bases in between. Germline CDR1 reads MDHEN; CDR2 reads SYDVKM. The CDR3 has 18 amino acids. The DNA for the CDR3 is TGTGCCAGCAGTACTAAACTCCTTAGACAGGCCCGCCACTACGAGCAGTACTTC. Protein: CASSTKLLRQARHYEQYF.

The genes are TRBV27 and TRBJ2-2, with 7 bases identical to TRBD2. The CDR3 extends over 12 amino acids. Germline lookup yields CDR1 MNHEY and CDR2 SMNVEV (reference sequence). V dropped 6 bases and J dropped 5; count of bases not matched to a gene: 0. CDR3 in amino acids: CASRGGTGELFF. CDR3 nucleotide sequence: TGTGCCAGCAGGGGGGGGACCGGGGAGCTGTTTTTT.

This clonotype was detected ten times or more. The CDR3 nucleotides are TGTGCCAGCAGCCAGCGCGGGTTTTCGGGAGAGACCCAGTACTTC. It yields the protein CASSQRGFSGETQYF. This sequence joins TRBV7-2 and TRBJ2-5; a weak D match, TRBD2 (5 bases). The CDR3 runs 15 residues. The V end lost 5 bases, the J end lost 4 bases, and 17 bases lay between the germline ends. The germline gives CDR1 SGHTA, CDR2 FQGNSA.

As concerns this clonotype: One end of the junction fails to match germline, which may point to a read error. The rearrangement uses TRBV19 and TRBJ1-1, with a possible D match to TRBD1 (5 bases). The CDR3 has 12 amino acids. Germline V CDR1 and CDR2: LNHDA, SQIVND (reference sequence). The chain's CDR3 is CASSLGLTESFF. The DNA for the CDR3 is TGTGCCAGTAGTCTGGGACTCACTGAATCTTTCTTT.

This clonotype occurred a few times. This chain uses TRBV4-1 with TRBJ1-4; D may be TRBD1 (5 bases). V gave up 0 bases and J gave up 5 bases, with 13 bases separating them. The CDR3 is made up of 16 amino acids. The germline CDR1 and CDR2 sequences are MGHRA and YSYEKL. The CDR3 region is CASSQDLGTGNEKLFF. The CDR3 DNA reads TGCGCCAGCAGCCAAGATTTGGGGACGGGAAATGAAAAACTGTTTTTT.

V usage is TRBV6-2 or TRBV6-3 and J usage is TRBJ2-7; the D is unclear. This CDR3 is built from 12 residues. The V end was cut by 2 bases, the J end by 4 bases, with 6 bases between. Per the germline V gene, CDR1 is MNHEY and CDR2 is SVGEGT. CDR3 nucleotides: TGTGCCAGCAGTTACCCATTGTACGAGCAGTACTTC. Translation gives CASSYPLYEQYF.

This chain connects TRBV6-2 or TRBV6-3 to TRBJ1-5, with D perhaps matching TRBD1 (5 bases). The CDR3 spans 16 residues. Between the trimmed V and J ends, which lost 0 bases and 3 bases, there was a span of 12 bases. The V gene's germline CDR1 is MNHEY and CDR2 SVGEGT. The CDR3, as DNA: TGTGCCAGCAGTTACTCGGGGGGATCCTTCAATCAGCCCCAGCATTTT. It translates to CASSYSGGSFNQPQHF.

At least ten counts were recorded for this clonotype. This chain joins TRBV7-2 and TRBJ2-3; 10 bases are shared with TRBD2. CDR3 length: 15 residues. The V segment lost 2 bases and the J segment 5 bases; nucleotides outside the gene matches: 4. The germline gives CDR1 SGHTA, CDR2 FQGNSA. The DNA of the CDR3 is TGTGCCAGCAGCTTAACTAGCGGGGATGGAGATACGCAGTATTTT. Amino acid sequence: CASSLTSGDGDTQYF.

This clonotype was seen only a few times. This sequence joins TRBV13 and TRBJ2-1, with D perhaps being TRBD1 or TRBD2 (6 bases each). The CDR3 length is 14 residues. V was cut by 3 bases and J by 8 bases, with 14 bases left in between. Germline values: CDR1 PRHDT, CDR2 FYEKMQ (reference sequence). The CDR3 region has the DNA TGTGCCAGCAGCTTGAGCAACGGGGGCGATGAGCAGTTCTTC. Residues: CASSLSNGGDEQFF.

The CDR3 loop reads CASSLLVDLGRGYTF. The CDR3 DNA sequence: TGTGCCAGCAGCTTATTAGTAGATCTTGGGCGTGGCTACACCTTC. The chain is built from TRBV7-4 and TRBJ1-2; no definite D call. Looked up from germline, CDR1 is SGHVT and CDR2 is SQSDAQ. V lost 2 bases, J lost 7 bases, and 17 bases lay in between. The CDR3 loop spans 15 amino acids.

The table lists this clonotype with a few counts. The chain's CDR3 is CASSYLGRDTGELFF. In DNA, the CDR3 is TGTGCCAGCAGTTACTTAGGCAGAGACACCGGGGAGCTGTTTTTT. The rearrangement uses TRBV6-6 and TRBJ2-2, with D unclear. Germline V lookup: CDR1 MNHNY, CDR2 SVGAGI (reference sequence). The V gene lost 1 base and the J gene lost 3 bases, with 9 bases spanning the gap. This CDR3 has 15 amino acids.

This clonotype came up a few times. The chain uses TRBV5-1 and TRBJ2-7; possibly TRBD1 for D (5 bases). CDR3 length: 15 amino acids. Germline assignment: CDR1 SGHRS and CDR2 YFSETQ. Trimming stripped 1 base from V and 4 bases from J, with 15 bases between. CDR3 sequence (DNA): TGCGCCAGCAGCTTGCGGCAGGGTGGTCGATACGAGCAGTACTTC. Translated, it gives CASSLRQGGRYEQYF.

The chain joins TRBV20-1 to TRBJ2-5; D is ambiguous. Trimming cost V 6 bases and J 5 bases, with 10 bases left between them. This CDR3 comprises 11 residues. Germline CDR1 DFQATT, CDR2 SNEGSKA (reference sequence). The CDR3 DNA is TGCAGTGCAGTATTGGGCGAGACCCAGTACTTC. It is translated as CSAVLGETQYF.